This T cell receptor beta chain originates from a study of vaccination effects on CD4 cells after COVID-19. At the level of the study: Subjects were given two BNT162b2 or mRNA-1273 vaccine doses. Study-wide results and caveats: Healthy vaccine recipients' vaccine-induced clones were almost all SARS-CoV-2 mono-reactive.

Antigen-specific CD4+ T cells expanded by the ViraFEST assay with viral peptide pools were then sequenced. Cultured cells yielded isolated CD4+ T cells after 10 days. Absence of prior SARS-CoV-2 infection characterized the vaccine recipients, who showed negative nucleocapsid antibodies. Cultures used roughly 2.2 million PBMC per well, 9.5 to 10 IU/ml IL-2 and around 9.8 ug/ml peptides. This CDR3 is 17 amino acids long. Trimming at V came to 6 bases and at J to 5 bases, leaving 18 bases not matched to a gene. The germline V gene has CDR1 SNHLY and CDR2 FYNNEI. A few counts support this clone. What it binds is not known. Clones were read by immunoSEQ multiplex PCR, and TCRdb kept only the in-frame ones, dropping some. The sample lists more than 35,000 clones, around 66% occurring once.

The chain combines TRBV2 with TRBJ2-5; the match to TRBD1 covers 7 bases. This material consisted of CD4+ T cells from PBMCs cultured with HCoV-OC43 spike peptides, taken before COVID-19 vaccination. Subset indicated: HCoV-OC43 spike overlapping peptide pool stimulation. The TCR originated in a human donor who received a COVID-19 vaccine. CDR3 sequence (DNA): TGTGCCAGCAGCTTAGACAGGGTATTACGGGGTGGGGAGACCCAGTACTTC. It codes for CASSLDRVLRGGETQYF.